The source of this T cell receptor (beta chain) is a study of blood T cell repertoires in COVID-19. Turning to the study itself: Samples representing acute and convalescent COVID-19 were sourced from the United States, Italy and Spain. The cDNA or gDNA used as material had been derived from T cells, B-cell-depleted T cells, or PBMCs.

Authors' methods: Cell counts per sample came from amplifying reference gene primers. Sequencing used immunoSEQ multiplex PCR; TCRdb keeps in-frame clones, though not all of them. V and J calls and clone size are given by that table; D and trimming were obtained from the DNA. The sample yields roughly 120,000 clones, about 83% seen once. This CDR3 contains 14 residues. There are many counts of this clone. The chain carries TRBV12-1 and TRBJ2-1; the table's D call of TRBD2 was not tested on the DNA. TRBV12-1 is labeled a pseudogene. Sample: peripheral blood. The TCR was taken from a woman aged 50 to 60 with acute or convalescent COVID-19. The CDR3 spells CAEGPAGGPWEQFF. The CDR3 bases are TGTGCAGAGGGGCCAGCGGGAGGGCCTTGGGAGCAGTTCTTC.